A selection of T cell receptor beta chains follows, all from one sample in a study of T cells after yellow fever vaccination. MiXCR was run by TCRdb on the 5' RACE reads, yielding one entry per CDR3 protein. The sample lists around 550,000 distinct CDR3 sequences, around 21% seen once, with approximately 14% in the top ten. The specimen comprised PBMCs, sampled 15 days after the yellow fever booster vaccination. These receptor sequences come from a man under 40 who received the YFV17D yellow fever vaccine. CDR3s include the opening cysteine and the closing phenylalanine or tryptophan. D genes are given only for firm matches. The size field is filled for only some rows; it gives once, few, many or a size class.

clone size	D gene	J gene	V gene	CDR3 DNA	CDR3 protein
many	.	TRBJ2-3	TRBV10-3	TGTGCCATCCGCCGGGCAGGGGGCACAGATACGCAGTATTTT	CAIRRAGGTDTQYF
.	.	TRBJ2-7	TRBV14	TGTGCCAGCAGTATTCCAGGGTCGGTGAACGAGCAGTACTTC	CASSIPGSVNEQYF
.	TRBD1	TRBJ1-5	TRBV20-1	TGCAGTGCACGGGACAGGGAACAGCCCCAGCATTTT	CSARDREQPQHF
.	.	TRBJ2-2	TRBV5-1	TGCGCCAGCAGCTTGCAGGGACAGAACACCGGGGAGCTGTTTTTT	CASSLQGQNTGELFF
.	.	TRBJ2-7	TRBV29-1	TGCAGCGCTATCCCTGCTACAACAGGAAACTACGAGCAGTACTTC	CSAIPATTGNYEQYF
.	.	TRBJ2-3	TRBV20-1	TGCTGTGCTAGAGATCGGGGTGCGGAATCTTGGGATACGCAGTATTTT	CCARDRGAESWDTQYF
.	.	TRBJ2-1	TRBV12-3/TRBV12-4	TGTGCCAGCAGTTTAGAAGTCACGGGAAGAGAGCAGTTCTTC	CASSLEVTGREQFF
once	TRBD2	TRBJ2-1	TRBV20-1	TGCAGTGCTAGAGGCGCTAGCGGGAGTACGAATGAGCAGTTCTTC	CSARGASGSTNEQFF
.	TRBD1	TRBJ1-2	TRBV7-2	TGTGCCAGCAGCCCAGGACAGGGGGCGACTATCTATGGCTACACCTTC	CASSPGQGATIYGYTF
few	.	TRBJ2-2	TRBV28	TGTGCCAGCAGTGGTCGGAGTGGTAGGGCAAACACCGGGGAGCTGTTTTTT	CASSGRSGRANTGELFF
many	.	TRBJ2-7	TRBV28	TGTGCCAGCAGTTCCCCCGGGCGGAGCTACGAGCAGTACTTC	CASSSPGRSYEQYF
.	.	TRBJ2-2	TRBV14	TGTGCCAGCAGCGCTCAGACTACCGACACCGGGGAGCTGTTTTTT	CASSAQTTDTGELFF
few	TRBD1	TRBJ1-6	TRBV5-8	TGTGCCAGCAGGTTTACGGGACAGGGGCCGAGCTCCTATAATTCACCCCTCCACTTT	CASRFTGQGPSSYNSPLHF
.	.	TRBJ2-1	TRBV10-3	TGTGCCTCCCGCAGGACGGATGAGCAGTTCTTC	CASRRTDEQFF
few	TRBD2	TRBJ2-7	TRBV10-3	TGTGCCATCAGTGAGTCAAGCGGGAGGGCTTACGAGCAGTACTTC	CAISESSGRAYEQYF
.	.	TRBJ2-7	TRBV29-1	TGCAGCGTTTCCGAGAACTACGAGCAGTACTTC	CSVSENYEQYF
few	TRBD2	TRBJ2-5	TRBV20-1	TGCAGTGCCGCTACCGGGACTAGGGCTGAGACCCAGTACTTC	CSAATGTRAETQYF
.	TRBD2	TRBJ2-3	TRBV4-2	TGTGCCAGCAGCCAAGGGATAACTAGCGGGACGGGCGGGGATACGCAGTATTTT	CASSQGITSGTGGDTQYF
.	TRBD1	TRBJ2-2	TRBV24-1	TGTGCCACCAGTAAGACAGGGGGCGCGGGGGAGCTGTTTTTT	CATSKTGGAGELFF
few	.	TRBJ2-3	TRBV5-4	TGTGCCAGCAGTTATCAGCTGGCCACAGATACGCAGTATTTT	CASSYQLATDTQYF
.	.	TRBJ1-1	TRBV24-1	TGTGCCACCAGTGATTCCTCTGACGGTGAAGCTTTCTTT	CATSDSSDGEAFF
few	TRBD1	TRBJ2-3	TRBV20-1	TGCAGTGCTAAGCCACCGGGACAGGGCACAGATACGCAGTATTTT	CSAKPPGQGTDTQYF
.	.	TRBJ2-7	TRBV28	TGTGCCAGCAGTTTATACCCCCATCAGGACAGCCTCTACGAGCAGTACTTC	CASSLYPHQDSLYEQYF
.	TRBD2	TRBJ2-3	TRBV7-2	TGTGCCAGCAGCGCCCCCCTCGCGGGAGACACAGATACGCAGTATTTT	CASSAPLAGDTDTQYF
.	.	TRBJ2-3	TRBV5-6	TGTGCCAGCAGCCTCTTGATAGCGGATACGCAGTATTTT	CASSLLIADTQYF
.	.	TRBJ1-1	TRBV5-5	TGTGCCAGCAGCCGCCCAGGGACGCAGATTTCACACACTGAAGCTTTCTTT	CASSRPGTQISHTEAFF
few	TRBD2	TRBJ2-1	TRBV20-1	TGCAGTGCACCCCTAGCGGGAGTCGATGAGCAGTTCTTC	CSAPLAGVDEQFF
few	TRBD2	TRBJ2-1	TRBV7-8	TGTGCCAGCAGCTTAGAGTCAGCAGCGGGGAGCTCCTACAATGAGCAGTTCTTC	CASSLESAAGSSYNEQFF
.	TRBD2	TRBJ2-5	TRBV7-2	TGTGCCAGCAGCTCACCCAGGACTAGCGGATACCTCGGTGGCCAGTACTTC	CASSSPRTSGYLGGQYF
.	.	TRBJ1-3	TRBV5-1	TGCGCCAGCAGCTTCGGACCACAGGGCTCTGGAAACACCATATATTTT	CASSFGPQGSGNTIYF
.	.	TRBJ2-7	TRBV10-3	TGTGCCATCATTAATAGGACTTCCTACGAGCAGTACTTC	CAIINRTSYEQYF
few	.	TRBJ2-2	TRBV6-5	TGTGCCAGCAGCCACTCGAGACTTACAAACACCGGGGAGCTGTTTTTT	CASSHSRLTNTGELFF
few	.	TRBJ1-2	TRBV7-2	TGTGCCAGCAGCATGACCAGTAACTATGGCTACACCTTC	CASSMTSNYGYTF
few	.	TRBJ2-2	TRBV18	TGTGCCAGCTCACCCATAGCCGGGACAAAAGCCGGGGAGCTGTTTTTT	CASSPIAGTKAGELFF